This T cell receptor (beta chain) was recorded in a study of control samples from healthy donors and cancer patients. Repertoires were generated with immunoSEQ multiplex PCR, while TCRdb's copy carries only in-frame clones and drops some. The sample records approximately 19,000 clones, around 80% being singletons. Sequencing input: PBMCs. The receptor was isolated from a woman in her 70s with lung cancer.

The CDR3 loop is CASSLYGTEYDNEQFF. For the CDR3, the DNA is TGTGCCAGCAGCTTATATGGGACAGAGTACGACAATGAGCAGTTCTTC. The chain joins TRBV7-3 to TRBJ2-1, with 7 bases fitting TRBD1. Per germline, CDR1 SGHTA and CDR2 FQGTGA. The CDR3 contains 16 residues. V was pared by 2 bases and J by 5 bases, with 9 bases of the junction left unmatched.